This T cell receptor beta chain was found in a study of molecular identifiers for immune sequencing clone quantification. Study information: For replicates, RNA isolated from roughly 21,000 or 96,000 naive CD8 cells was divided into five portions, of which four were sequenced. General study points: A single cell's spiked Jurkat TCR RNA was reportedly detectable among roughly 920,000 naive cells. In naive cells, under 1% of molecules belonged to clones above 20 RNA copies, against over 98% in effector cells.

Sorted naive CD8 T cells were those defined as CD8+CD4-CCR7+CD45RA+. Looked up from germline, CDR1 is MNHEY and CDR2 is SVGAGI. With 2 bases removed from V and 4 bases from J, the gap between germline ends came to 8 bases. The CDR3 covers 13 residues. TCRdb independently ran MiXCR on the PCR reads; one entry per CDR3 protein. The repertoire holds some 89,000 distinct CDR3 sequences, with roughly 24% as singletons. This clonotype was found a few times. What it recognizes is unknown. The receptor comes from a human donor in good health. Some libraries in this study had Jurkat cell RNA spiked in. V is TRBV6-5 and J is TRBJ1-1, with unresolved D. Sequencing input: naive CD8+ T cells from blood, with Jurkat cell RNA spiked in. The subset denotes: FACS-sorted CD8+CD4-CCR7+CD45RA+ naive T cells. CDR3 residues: CASSYARSTEAFF. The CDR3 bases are TGTGCCAGCAGTTACGCCCGGAGCACTGAAGCTTTCTTT.